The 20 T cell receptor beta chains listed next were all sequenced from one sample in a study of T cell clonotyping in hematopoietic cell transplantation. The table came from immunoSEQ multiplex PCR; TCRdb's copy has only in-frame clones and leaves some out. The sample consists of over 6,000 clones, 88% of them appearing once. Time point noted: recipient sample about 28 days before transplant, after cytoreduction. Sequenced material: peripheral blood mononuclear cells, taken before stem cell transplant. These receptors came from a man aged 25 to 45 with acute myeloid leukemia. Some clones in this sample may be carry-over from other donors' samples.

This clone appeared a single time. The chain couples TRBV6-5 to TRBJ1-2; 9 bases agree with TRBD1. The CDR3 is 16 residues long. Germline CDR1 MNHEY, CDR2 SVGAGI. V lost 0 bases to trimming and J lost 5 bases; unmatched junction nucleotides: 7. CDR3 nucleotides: TGTGCCAGCAGTTACTCGAGAACAGGGGGCGGATATGGCTACACCTTC. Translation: CASSYSRTGGGYGYTF.

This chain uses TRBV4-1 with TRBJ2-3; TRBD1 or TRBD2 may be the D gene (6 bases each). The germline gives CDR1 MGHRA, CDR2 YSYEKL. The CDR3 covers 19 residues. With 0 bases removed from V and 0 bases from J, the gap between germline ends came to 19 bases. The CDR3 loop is CASSQERGPRGLSTDTQYF. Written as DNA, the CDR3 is TGCGCCAGCAGCCAAGAAAGGGGACCCAGGGGACTCAGCACAGATACGCAGTATTTT.

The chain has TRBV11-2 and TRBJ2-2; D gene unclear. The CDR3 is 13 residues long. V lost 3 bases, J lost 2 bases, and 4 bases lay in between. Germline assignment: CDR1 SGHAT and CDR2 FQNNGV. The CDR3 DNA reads TGTGCCAGCAGCTTGATAAACACCGGGGAGCTGTTTTTT. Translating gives CASSLINTGELFF.

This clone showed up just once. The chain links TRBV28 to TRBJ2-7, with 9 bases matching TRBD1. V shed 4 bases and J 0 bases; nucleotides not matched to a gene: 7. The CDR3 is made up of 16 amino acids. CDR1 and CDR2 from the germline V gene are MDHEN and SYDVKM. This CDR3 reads CASSSWGQGGSYEQYF. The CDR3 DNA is TGTGCCAGCAGTTCCTGGGGACAGGGCGGCTCCTACGAGCAGTACTTC. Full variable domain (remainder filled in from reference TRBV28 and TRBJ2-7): DVKVTQSSRYLVKRTGEKVFLECVQDMDHENMFWYRQDPGLGLRLIYFSYDVKMKEKGDIPEGYSVSREKKERFSLILESASTNQTSMYLCASSSWGQGGSYEQYFGPGTRLTVT.

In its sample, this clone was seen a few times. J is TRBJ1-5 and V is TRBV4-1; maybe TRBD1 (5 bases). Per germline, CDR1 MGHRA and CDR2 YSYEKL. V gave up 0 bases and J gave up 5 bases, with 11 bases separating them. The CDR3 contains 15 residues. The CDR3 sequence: CASSQDLVGDQPQHF. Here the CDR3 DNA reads TGCGCCAGCAGCCAAGATCTAGTAGGGGATCAGCCCCAGCATTTT.

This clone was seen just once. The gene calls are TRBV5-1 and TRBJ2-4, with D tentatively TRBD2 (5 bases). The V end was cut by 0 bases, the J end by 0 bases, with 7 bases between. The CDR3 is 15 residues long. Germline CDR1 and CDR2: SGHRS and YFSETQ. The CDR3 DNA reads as TGCGCCAGCAGCTTGGTTGAGGGAGCCAAAAACATTCAGTACTTC. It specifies CASSLVEGAKNIQYF.

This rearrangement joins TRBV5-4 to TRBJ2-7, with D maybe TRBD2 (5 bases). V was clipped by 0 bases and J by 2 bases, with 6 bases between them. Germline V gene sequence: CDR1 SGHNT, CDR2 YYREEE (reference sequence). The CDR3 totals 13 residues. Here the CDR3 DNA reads TGTGCCAGCAGCTTGGGGCGGGCCTACGAGCAGTACTTC. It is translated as CASSLGRAYEQYF. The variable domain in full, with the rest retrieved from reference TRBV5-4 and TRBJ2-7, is ETGVTQSPTHLIKTRGQQVTLRCSSQSGHNTVSWYQQALGQGPQFIFQYYREEENGRGNFPPRFSGLQFPNYSSELNVNALELDDSALYLCASSLGRAYEQYFGPGTRLTVT.

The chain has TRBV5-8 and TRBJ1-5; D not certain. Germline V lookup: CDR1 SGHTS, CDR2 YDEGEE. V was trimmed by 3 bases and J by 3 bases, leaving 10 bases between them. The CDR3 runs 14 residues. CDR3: CASSSVSNNQPQHF. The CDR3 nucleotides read TGTGCCAGCAGCTCCGTCTCGAACAATCAGCCCCAGCATTTT.

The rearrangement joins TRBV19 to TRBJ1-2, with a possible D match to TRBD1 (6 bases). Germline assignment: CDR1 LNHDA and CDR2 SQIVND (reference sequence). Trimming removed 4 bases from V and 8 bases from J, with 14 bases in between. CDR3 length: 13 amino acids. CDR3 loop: CASSKWDTGGYTF. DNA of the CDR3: TGTGCCAGTAGTAAGTGGGACACCGGCGGCTACACCTTC.

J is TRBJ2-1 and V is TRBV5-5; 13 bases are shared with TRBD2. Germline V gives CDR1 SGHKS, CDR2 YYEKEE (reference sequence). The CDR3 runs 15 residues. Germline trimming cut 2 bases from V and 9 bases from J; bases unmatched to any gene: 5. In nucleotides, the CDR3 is TGTGCCAGCAGCTTTGGGACTAGCGGGAAGACTGAGCAGTTCTTC. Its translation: CASSFGTSGKTEQFF.

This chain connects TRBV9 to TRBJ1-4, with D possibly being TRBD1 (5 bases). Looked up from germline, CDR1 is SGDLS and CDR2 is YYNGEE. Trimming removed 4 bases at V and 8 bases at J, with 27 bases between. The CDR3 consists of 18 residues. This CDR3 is CASSPFEATRGRREKLFF. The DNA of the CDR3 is TGTGCCAGCAGCCCCTTCGAGGCCACCCGGGGGAGGAGAGAAAAACTGTTTTTT.

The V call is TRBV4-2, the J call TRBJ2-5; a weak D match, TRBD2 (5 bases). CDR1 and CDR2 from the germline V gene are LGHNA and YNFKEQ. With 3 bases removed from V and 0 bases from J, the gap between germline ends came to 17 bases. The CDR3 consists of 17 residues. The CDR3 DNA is TGTGCCAGCAGCCACCCGGAGGCTACAGAAGACCAAGAGACCCAGTACTTC. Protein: CASSHPEATEDQETQYF.

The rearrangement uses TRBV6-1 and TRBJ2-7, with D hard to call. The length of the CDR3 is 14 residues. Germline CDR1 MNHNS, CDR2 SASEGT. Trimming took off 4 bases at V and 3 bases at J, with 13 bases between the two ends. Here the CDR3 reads CASSGLDPYYEQYF. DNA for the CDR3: TGTGCCAGCAGTGGGCTTGACCCCTACTACGAGCAGTACTTC.

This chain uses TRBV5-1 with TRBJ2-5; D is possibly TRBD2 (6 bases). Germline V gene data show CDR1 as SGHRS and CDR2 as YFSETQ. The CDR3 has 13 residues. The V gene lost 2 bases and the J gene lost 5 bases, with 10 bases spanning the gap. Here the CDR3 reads CASSFTGEETQYF. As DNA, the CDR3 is TGCGCCAGCAGCTTCACGGGAGAGGAGACCCAGTACTTC. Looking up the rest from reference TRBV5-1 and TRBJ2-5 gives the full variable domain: KAGVTQTPRYLIKTRGQQVTLSCSPISGHRSVSWYQQTPGQGLQFLFEYFSETQRNKGNFPGRFSGRQFSNSRSEMNVSTLELGDSALYLCASSFTGEETQYFGPGTRLLVL.

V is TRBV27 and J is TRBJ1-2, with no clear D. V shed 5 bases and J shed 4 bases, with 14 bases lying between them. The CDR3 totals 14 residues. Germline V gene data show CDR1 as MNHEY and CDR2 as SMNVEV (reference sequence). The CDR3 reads CASSPIPGTYGYTF. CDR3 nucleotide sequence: TGTGCCAGCAGTCCTATTCCCGGCACCTATGGCTACACCTTC.

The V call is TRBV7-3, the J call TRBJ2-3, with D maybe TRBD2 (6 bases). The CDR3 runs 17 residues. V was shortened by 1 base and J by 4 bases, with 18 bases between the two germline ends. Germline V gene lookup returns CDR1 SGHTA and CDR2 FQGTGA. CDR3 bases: TGTGCCAGCAGCTTAATGGCCCCGGGACTCTCCGCAGATACGCAGTATTTT. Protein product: CASSLMAPGLSADTQYF. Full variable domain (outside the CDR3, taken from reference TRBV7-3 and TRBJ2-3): GAGVSQTPSNKVTEKGKYVELRCDPISGHTALYWYRQSLGQGPEFLIYFQGTGAADDSGLPNDRFFAVRPEGSVSTLKIQRTERGDSAVYLCASSLMAPGLSADTQYFGPGTRLTVL.

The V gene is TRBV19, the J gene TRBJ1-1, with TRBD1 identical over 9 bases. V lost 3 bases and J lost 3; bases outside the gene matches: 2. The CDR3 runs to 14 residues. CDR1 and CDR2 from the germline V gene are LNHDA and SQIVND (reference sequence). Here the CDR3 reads CASSMWDRDTEAFF. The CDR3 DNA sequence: TGTGCCAGTAGTATGTGGGACAGGGACACTGAAGCTTTCTTT.

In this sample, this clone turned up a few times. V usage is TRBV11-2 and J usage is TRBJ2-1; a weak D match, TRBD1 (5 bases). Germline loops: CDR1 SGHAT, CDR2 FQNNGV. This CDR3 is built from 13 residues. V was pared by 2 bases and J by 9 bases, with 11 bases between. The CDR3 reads CASSLFSRGEQFF. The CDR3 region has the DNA TGTGCCAGCAGCTTATTCAGTAGGGGTGAGCAGTTCTTC. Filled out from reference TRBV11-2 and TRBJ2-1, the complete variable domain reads EAGVAQSPRYKIIEKRQSVAFWCNPISGHATLYWYQQILGQGPKLLIQFQNNGVVDDSQLPKDRFSAERLKGVDSTLKIQPAKLEDSAVYLCASSLFSRGEQFFGPGTRLTVL.

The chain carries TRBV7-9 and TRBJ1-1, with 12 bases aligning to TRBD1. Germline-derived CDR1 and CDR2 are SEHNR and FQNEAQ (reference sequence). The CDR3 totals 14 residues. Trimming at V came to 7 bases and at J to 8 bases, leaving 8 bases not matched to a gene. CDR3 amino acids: CASTPGTGGFEAFF. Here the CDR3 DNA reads TGTGCCAGCACCCCAGGGACAGGGGGCTTCGAAGCTTTCTTT. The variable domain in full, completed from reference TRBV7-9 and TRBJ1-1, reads DTGVSQNPRHKITKRGQNVTFRCDPISEHNRLYWYRQTLGQGPEFLTYFQNEAQLEKSRLLSDRFSAERPKGSFSTLEIQRTEQGDSAMYLCASTPGTGGFEAFFGQGTRLTVV.

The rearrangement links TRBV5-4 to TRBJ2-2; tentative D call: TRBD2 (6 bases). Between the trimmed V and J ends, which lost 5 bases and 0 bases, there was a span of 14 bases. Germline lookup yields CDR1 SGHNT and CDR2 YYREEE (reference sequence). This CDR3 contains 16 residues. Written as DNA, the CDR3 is TGTGCCAGCAGTCCTCCACGGGGGACGAACACCGGGGAGCTGTTTTTT. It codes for CASSPPRGTNTGELFF.